What follows are 15 T cell receptor beta chains derived from one specimen sequenced in a study of blood T cell repertoires in COVID-19. The method was immunoSEQ multiplex PCR; TCRdb's version includes in-frame clones alone and lacks a portion of them. There are tens of thousands of clones in the sample; more than 75% occur only once, and roughly 12% lies in the top ten. Sequencing was carried out using peripheral blood. The receptor set was obtained from a man older than 75 with acute or convalescent COVID-19.

This chain uses TRBV29-1 with TRBJ2-3, with 7 bases that match TRBD2. CDR1 and CDR2 from the germline V gene are SQVTM and ANQGSEA. The length of the CDR3 is 13 residues. The junction had 7 bases not matched to a gene; V was cut back by 4 bases and J by 6 bases. CDR3 bases: TGCAGCGTTGTATGGGGGGGGGACGATACGCAGTATTTT. Translated, it gives CSVVWGGDDTQYF.

The CDR3 region has the DNA TGTGCCAGCAGCTTAGGGACAGCATATGGCTACACCTTC. Translated: CASSLGTAYGYTF. The chain links TRBV11-3 to TRBJ1-2; tentative D call: TRBD1 (6 bases). This CDR3 contains 13 residues. V was trimmed by 1 base and J by 5 bases, leaving 8 bases between them. Germline V gives CDR1 SGHNT, CDR2 YENEEA.

V and J are TRBV6-5 and TRBJ1-5; D unresolved. CDR1 and CDR2 (germline): MNHEY, SVGAGI. V was shortened by 7 bases and J by 0 bases, with 10 bases between the two germline ends. The CDR3 is 14 amino acids. The CDR3 spells CASNSPYSNQPQHF. Here the CDR3 DNA reads TGTGCCAGCAACTCTCCATATAGCAATCAGCCCCAGCATTTT.

The V call is TRBV19, the J call TRBJ2-7; 9 nucleotides agree with TRBD1. Germline V gives CDR1 LNHDA, CDR2 SQIVND (reference sequence). The CDR3 has 14 amino acids. The J segment lost 1 base and the V segment lost 10 bases, leaving 8 bases of the junction unmatched. The CDR3 nucleotides read TGTGCCACCGCGCCGGGACAGGGTTCCTACGAGCAGTACTTC. It specifies CATAPGQGSYEQYF.

CDR3 bases: TGTGCCAGCAGCCAGGGGAGTGGGAGTGGTAATGAGCAGTTCTTC. Encoded protein: CASSQGSGSGNEQFF. This chain uses TRBV3-1 (or the pseudogene TRBV3-2) with TRBJ2-1, with D perhaps TRBD2 (5 bases). Germline lookup yields CDR1 LGHDT and CDR2 YNNKEL (reference sequence). Trimming removed 3 bases at V and 7 bases at J, with 16 bases between. The CDR3 extends over 15 amino acids.

This clone was detected only a few times. The J gene is TRBJ2-3, the V gene TRBV3-1 (or the pseudogene TRBV3-2), with D unclear. The CDR3 spans 14 residues. V was cut by 0 bases and J by 3 bases, with 7 bases left in between. Germline V gene lookup returns CDR1 LGHDT and CDR2 YNNKEL (reference sequence). CDR3 protein: CASSQETLTDTQYF. CDR3 coding DNA: TGTGCCAGCAGCCAAGAGACTCTTACAGATACGCAGTATTTT.

V is TRBV19 and J is TRBJ2-2; 7 bases match TRBD1. Germline values: CDR1 LNHDA, CDR2 SQIVND (reference sequence). After removal of 2 bases from V and 3 bases from J, the junction contained 12 bases not matched to a gene. There are 18 residues in the CDR3. CDR3 nucleotide sequence: TGTGCCAGTAGTATACGTGCCTTCGGACAGGTCGACACCGGGGAGCTGTTTTTT. It codes for CASSIRAFGQVDTGELFF.

V and J are TRBV29-1 and TRBJ2-3; D may be TRBD2 (5 bases). This CDR3 is built from 15 residues. V gave up 2 bases and J gave up 0 bases, with 12 bases separating them. Germline loops: CDR1 SQVTM, CDR2 ANQGSEA. CDR3 DNA: TGCAGCGTTGAATTCGGGCGGACTAGCACAGATACGCAGTATTTT. Protein sequence: CSVEFGRTSTDTQYF.

This chain links TRBV6-5 with TRBJ1-3; D gene uncertain. Germline CDR1 MNHEY, CDR2 SVGAGI. This CDR3 contains 14 residues. Trimming stripped 7 bases from V and 4 bases from J, with 14 bases between. The CDR3 sequence is CASKPGGSGNTIYF. The CDR3 DNA sequence: TGTGCCAGCAAGCCCGGCGGATCAGGAAACACCATATATTTT.

The genes are TRBV3-1 (or the pseudogene TRBV3-2) and TRBJ2-5; 7 nucleotides align to TRBD2. The trim removed 1 base at V and 12 bases at J, leaving 5 bases unmatched. Germline loops: CDR1 LGHDT, CDR2 YNNKEL (reference sequence). The CDR3 has 12 amino acids. The DNA of the CDR3 is TGTGCCAGCAGCCAAGGGGGGGAGGGAAAGTACTTC. Residues: CASSQGGEGKYF.

V is TRBV2 and J is TRBJ2-1, with TRBD2 matching 11 bases. The junction had 9 bases not matched to a gene; V was cut back by 11 bases and J by 6 bases. Germline loops: CDR1 SNHLY, CDR2 FYNNEI. CDR3 length: 14 amino acids. CDR3 sequence: CAGGSGGAPNEQFF. CDR3 nucleotides: TGTGCCGGGGGTAGCGGGGGGGCTCCCAATGAGCAGTTCTTC. The whole variable domain, remainder taken from reference TRBV2 and TRBJ2-1, is EPEVTQTPSHQVTQMGQEVILRCVPISNHLYFYWYRQILGQKVEFLVSFYNNEISEKSEIFDDQFSVERPDGSNFTLKIRSTKLEDSAMYFCAGGSGGAPNEQFFGPGTRLTVL.

This clone was found once. The chain employs TRBV2 and TRBJ2-3, with 8 bases fitting TRBD1. The CDR3 covers 16 residues. V shed 3 bases and J 3 bases; nucleotides not matched to a gene: 8. The germline gives CDR1 SNHLY, CDR2 FYNNEI. The CDR3 DNA follows: TGTGCCAGCAGTGAGGGCGCAGGGGGCAGGACAGATACGCAGTATTTT. Protein: CASSEGAGGRTDTQYF.

The gene calls are TRBV27 and TRBJ2-5; D gene unclear. Trimming stripped 5 bases from V and 5 bases from J, with 15 bases between. CDR3 length equals 14 residues. The germline V gene has CDR1 MNHEY and CDR2 SMNVEV (reference sequence). CDR3 region: CASSRPGPGETQYF. The CDR3 DNA reads as TGTGCCAGCAGTCGCCCCGGTCCCGGTGAGACCCAGTACTTC.

V and J are TRBV19 and TRBJ2-3; 9 bases line up with TRBD2. Germline V gives CDR1 LNHDA, CDR2 SQIVND (reference sequence). Germline trimming cut 4 bases from V and 4 bases from J; bases unmatched to any gene: 3. The CDR3 extends over 14 amino acids. As DNA, the CDR3 is TGTGCCAGTAGTACCGCGGGAGGGCCAGATACGCAGTATTTT. This sequence encodes CASSTAGGPDTQYF.

Only one count was recorded for this clone. V gene TRBV2 combines with J gene TRBJ2-7, with D perhaps TRBD2 (5 bases). Per germline, CDR1 SNHLY and CDR2 FYNNEI. Trimming cost V 4 bases and J 0 bases, with 10 bases left between them. The CDR3 runs to 14 residues. The CDR3 bases are TGTGCCAGCAGTGCCGGGGTCATCTCCTACGAGCAGTACTTC. Encoded protein: CASSAGVISYEQYF.